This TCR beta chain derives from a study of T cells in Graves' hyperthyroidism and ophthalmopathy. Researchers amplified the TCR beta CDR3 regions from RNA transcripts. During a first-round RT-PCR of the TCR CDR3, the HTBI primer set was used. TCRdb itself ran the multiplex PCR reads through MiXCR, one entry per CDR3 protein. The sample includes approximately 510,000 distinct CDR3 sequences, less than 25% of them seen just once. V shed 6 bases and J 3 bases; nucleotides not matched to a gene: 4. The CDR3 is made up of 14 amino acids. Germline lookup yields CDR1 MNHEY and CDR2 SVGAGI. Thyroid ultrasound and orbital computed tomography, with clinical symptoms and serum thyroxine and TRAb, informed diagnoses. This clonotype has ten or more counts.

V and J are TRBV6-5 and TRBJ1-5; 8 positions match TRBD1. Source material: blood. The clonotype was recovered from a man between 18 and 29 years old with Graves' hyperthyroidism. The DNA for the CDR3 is TGTGCCAGCAGGCCGACAGGGGCCAATCAGCCCCAGCATTTT. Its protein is CASRPTGANQPQHF.